The 10 T cell receptor beta chains below come from one sample, sequenced in a study of T cells after yellow fever vaccination. Each CDR3 protein is one row after TCRdb ran MiXCR on the 5' RACE reads. The sample shows some 350,000 distinct CDR3 sequences, more than 5.5% of them seen only once. The source was PBMCs, collected 5 days after the yellow fever booster vaccination. The receptors here all came from a man between 25 and 39 years old who received the YFV17D yellow fever vaccine.

The rearrangement links TRBV15 to TRBJ2-5; D is unresolved. The V end was cut by 1 base, the J end by 2 bases, with 5 bases between. Per the germline V gene, CDR1 is LNHNV and CDR2 is YYDKDF (reference sequence). This CDR3 contains 13 residues. In DNA, the CDR3 is TGTGCCACCAGCAGAGGAGGACAAGAGACCCAGTACTTC. Protein product: CATSRGGQETQYF. Full variable domain (missing parts from reference TRBV15 and TRBJ2-5): DAMVIQNPRYQVTQFGKPVTLSCSQTLNHNVMYWYQQKSSQAPKLLFHYYDKDFNNEADTPDNFQSRRPNTSFCFLDIRSPGLGDTAMYLCATSRGGQETQYFGPGTRLLVL.

V gene TRBV7-2 combines with J gene TRBJ2-2; D is ambiguous. The V and J ends lost 2 bases and 4 bases respectively, with 11 bases between them. The CDR3 consists of 15 residues. Germline values: CDR1 SGHTA, CDR2 FQGNSA. Written as DNA, the CDR3 is TGTGCCAGCAGCTTAATGGCGGCCACCACCGGGGAGCTGTTTTTT. This sequence encodes CASSLMAATTGELFF.

This clonotype was counted only a few times. The chain links TRBV18 to TRBJ2-1; TRBD2 agrees at 9 bases. The V segment lost 3 bases and the J segment 6 bases; nucleotides outside the gene matches: 6. The germline V gene encodes CDR1 KGHSH and CDR2 LQKENI. The length of the CDR3 is 15 residues. CDR3 DNA: TGTGCCAGCTCACCTAGGACGACTAGCGGCAATGAGCAGTTCTTC. Protein product: CASSPRTTSGNEQFF.

The chain joins TRBV4-3 to TRBJ2-7; D is unclear. V gave up 2 bases and J gave up 0 bases, with 11 bases separating them. Germline CDR1 is LGHNA and CDR2 is YSLEER. The CDR3 spans 15 residues. The CDR3 coding sequence is TGCGCCAGCAGCCAATTAGCACAGAGCTCCTACGAGCAGTACTTC. Translation: CASSQLAQSSYEQYF.

CDR3 in DNA: TGCGCCAGCAGCTTTTATAACAGGGGAGGCACCGGGGAGCTGTTTTTT. This gives the protein CASSFYNRGGTGELFF. The gene calls are TRBV5-1 and TRBJ2-2; D may be TRBD1 (7 bases). Looked up from germline, CDR1 is SGHRS and CDR2 is YFSETQ. The CDR3 is 16 residues long. Trimming stripped 2 bases from V and 4 bases from J, with 15 bases between.

The gene calls are TRBV5-1 and TRBJ2-2; D is possibly TRBD1 (6 bases). Trimming took off 3 bases at V and 0 bases at J, with 15 bases between the two ends. Germline CDR1 is SGHRS and CDR2 is YFSETQ. The CDR3 length is 17 residues. The CDR3 spells CASSSIGQFSNTGELFF. DNA of the CDR3: TGCGCCAGCAGCTCAATTGGACAGTTTTCGAACACCGGGGAGCTGTTTTTT.

The chain carries TRBV18 and TRBJ2-3; no reliable D call. Trimming left V 2 bases short and J 1 base short, with 10 bases between. The CDR3 length is 15 residues. Germline CDR1 reads KGHSH; CDR2 reads LQKENI. The chain's CDR3 is CASSPNMPGTDTQYF. The CDR3 region has the DNA TGTGCCAGCTCACCAAACATGCCTGGCACAGATACGCAGTATTTT.

This clonotype appeared many times. The chain carries TRBV7-6 and TRBJ2-7, with TRBD2 as a possible D gene (5 bases). The CDR3 covers 13 residues. Trimming removed 5 bases from V and 1 base from J, with 9 bases in between. Germline V gene lookup returns CDR1 SGHVS and CDR2 FNYEAQ. The DNA of the CDR3 is TGTGCCAGCAGCCGGGGTAATTCCTACGAGCAGTACTTC. Protein product: CASSRGNSYEQYF.

This clonotype was recorded many times. The genes are TRBV7-2 and TRBJ2-3; 8 bases are shared with TRBD1. The CDR3 contains 15 residues. Germline CDR1 is SGHTA and CDR2 is FQGNSA. With V trimmed by 4 bases and J by 4 bases, 7 bases remained unmatched. CDR3 DNA sequence: TGTGCCAGCAGCTCGACAGGGGTTGACGCAGATACGCAGTATTTT. Translating it yields CASSSTGVDADTQYF. The full variable domain, completed using reference TRBV7-2 and TRBJ2-3, is GAGVSQSPSNKVTEKGKDVELRCDPISGHTALYWYRQSLGQGLEFLIYFQGNSAPDKSGLPSDRFSAERTGGSVSTLTIQRTQQEDSAVYLCASSSTGVDADTQYFGPGTRLTVL.

The chain recombines TRBV5-4 with TRBJ2-6, with D possibly TRBD2 on 6 matching bases. Germline lookup yields CDR1 SGHNT and CDR2 YYREEE (reference sequence). The CDR3 is 17 residues long. Trimming pared 0 bases from V and 3 bases from J, leaving 13 bases between. The CDR3 sequence is CASSLGGGVGGANVLTF. In DNA form, the CDR3 reads TGTGCCAGCAGCTTGGGTGGCGGGGTCGGTGGGGCCAACGTCCTGACTTTC.